Reported below is one TCR beta chain. Following extraction, RNA underwent reverse transcription to cDNA, which served as the sequencing template. Repertoires were generated with immunoSEQ multiplex PCR, while TCRdb's copy carries only in-frame clones and drops some. The repertoire has about 150,000 clones, approximately 45% of them found once; the top ten carry approximately 7%. The entry originates in a study of CD8+ T cells in alopecia areata. CDR1 MDHEN and CDR2 SYDVKM come from the germline V gene. V lost 5 bases to trimming and J lost 6 bases; unmatched junction nucleotides: 4. This CDR3 comprises 13 residues. CD4+ and CD8+ T cells were sorted from PBMCs.

Material: CD4+ T cells sorted from blood. The receptor's source is a human donor with alopecia areata. The V gene is TRBV28, the J gene TRBJ2-4; 7 positions agree with TRBD1. The CDR3 region has the DNA TGTGCCAGCAGTACTCCAGGGGGAAACATTCAGTACTTC. It codes for CASSTPGGNIQYF.